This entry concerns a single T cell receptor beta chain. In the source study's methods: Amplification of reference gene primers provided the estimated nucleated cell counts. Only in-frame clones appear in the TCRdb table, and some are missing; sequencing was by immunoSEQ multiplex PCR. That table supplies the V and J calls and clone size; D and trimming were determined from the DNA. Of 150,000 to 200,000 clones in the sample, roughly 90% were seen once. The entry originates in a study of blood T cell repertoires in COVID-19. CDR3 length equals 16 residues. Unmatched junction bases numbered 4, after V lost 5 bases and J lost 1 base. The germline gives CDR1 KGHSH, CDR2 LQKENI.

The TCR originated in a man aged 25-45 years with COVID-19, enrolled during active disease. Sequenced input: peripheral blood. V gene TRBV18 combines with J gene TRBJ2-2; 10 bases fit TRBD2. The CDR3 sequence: CASSTASGGNTGELFF. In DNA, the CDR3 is TGTGCCAGCTCAACTGCTAGCGGGGGGAACACCGGGGAGCTGTTTTTT.